The T cell receptor beta chain under discussion was sequenced for a study of early T cells in non-severe SARS-CoV-2 infection. In germline, CDR1 is SEHNR, CDR2 FQNEAQ (reference sequence). Trimming took 1 base from V and 0 from J, leaving 13 bases between them. The CDR3 is 17 amino acids. Attached unique molecular identifiers marked individual cDNA molecules. TCRdb used MiXCR to reprocess the 5' RACE reads, holding one entry per CDR3 protein. This sample has tens of thousands of distinct CDR3 sequences; roughly 12% occur once, and the top ten carry about a sixth. This clonotype was counted at least ten times.

Sequencing was performed on whole blood, taken at baseline. This chain uses TRBV7-9 with TRBJ2-4; either TRBD1 or TRBD2 may supply D (5 bases each). The sequence was collected from an adult who was a healthcare worker with PCR-confirmed SARS-CoV-2 infection or an uninfected control (not recorded which). The donor label of this sample is uncertain. The CDR3 DNA sequence: TGTGCCAGCAGCTTAGGAGGGATGGGGGAAGCCAAAAACATTCAGTACTTC. As protein: CASSLGGMGEAKNIQYF. Full variable domain (outside the CDR3, taken from reference TRBV7-9 and TRBJ2-4): DTGVSQNPRHKITKRGQNVTFRCDPISEHNRLYWYRQTLGQGPEFLTYFQNEAQLEKSRLLSDRFSAERPKGSFSTLEIQRTEQGDSAMYLCASSLGGMGEAKNIQYFGAGTRLSVL.